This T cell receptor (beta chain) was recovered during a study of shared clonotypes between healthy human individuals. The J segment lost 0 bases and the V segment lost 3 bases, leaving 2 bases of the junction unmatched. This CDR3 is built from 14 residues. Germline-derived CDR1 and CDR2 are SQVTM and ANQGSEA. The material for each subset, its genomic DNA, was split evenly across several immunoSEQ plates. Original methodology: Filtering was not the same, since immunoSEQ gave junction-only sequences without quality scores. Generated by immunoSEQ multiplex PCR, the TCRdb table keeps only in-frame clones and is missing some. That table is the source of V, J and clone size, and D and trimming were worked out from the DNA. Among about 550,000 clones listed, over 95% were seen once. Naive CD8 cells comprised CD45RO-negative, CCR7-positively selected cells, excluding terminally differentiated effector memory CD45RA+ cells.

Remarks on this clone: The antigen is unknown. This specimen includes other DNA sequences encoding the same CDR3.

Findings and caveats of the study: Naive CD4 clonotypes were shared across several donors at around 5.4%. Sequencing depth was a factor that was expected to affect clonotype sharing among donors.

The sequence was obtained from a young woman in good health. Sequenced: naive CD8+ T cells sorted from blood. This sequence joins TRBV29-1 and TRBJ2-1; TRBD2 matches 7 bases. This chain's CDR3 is CSVEGGSSYNEQFF. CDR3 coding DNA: TGCAGCGTTGAGGGCGGGAGCTCCTACAATGAGCAGTTCTTC.